These 7 T cell receptor beta chains share one sample of origin, sequenced in a study of T-cell reconstitution after alpha-beta-depleted transplantation in children. The TCRbeta library incorporated unique molecular identifiers. Using its own MiXCR run on the PCR reads, TCRdb lists one record per CDR3 protein. Here the sample spans 350,000 to 400,000 distinct CDR3 sequences, roughly 15% being singletons. The sample in question was PBMCs, obtained from the stem cell graft. The receptors were gathered from a human donor who donated a stem cell graft to a child with Fanconi anemia.

V is TRBV27 and J is TRBJ1-5; the D is unclear. The CDR3 has 14 residues. CDR1 and CDR2 from the germline V gene are MNHEY and SMNVEV (reference sequence). Trimming removed 2 bases from V and 1 base from J, with 6 bases in between. The CDR3 DNA reads TGTGCCAGCAGTTTAAGGCAAAGCAATCAGCCCCAGCATTTT. Its translation is CASSLRQSNQPQHF.

The CDR3 DNA sequence: TGTGCCAGCAGTGTCCAGGGAACGGATGAAAAACTGTTTTTT. This codes for CASSVQGTDEKLFF. The chain couples TRBV25-1 to TRBJ1-4; a weak D match, TRBD1 (5 bases). In germline, CDR1 is MGHDK, CDR2 SYGVNS. The ends were cut back, 4 bases at V and 6 bases at J, with 12 bases in the middle. The CDR3 length is 14 residues.

Only a few counts were recorded for this clonotype. At one boundary the junction diverges from the germline segment, which might be a read error. The rearrangement links TRBV7-7 to TRBJ2-5; a weak D match, TRBD2 (5 bases). Germline V gene data show CDR1 as SSHAT and CDR2 as FNYEAQ (reference sequence). CDR3 size: 14 residues. CDR3 nucleotides: TGTGCTAGCAGCCGGAACTCGGGAAGGGAGACCCAGTACTTC. Amino acid sequence: CASSRNSGRETQYF.

In its sample, this clonotype was seen a few times. The rearrangement joins TRBV11-3 to TRBJ2-1; no reliable D call. The germline V gene encodes CDR1 SGHNT and CDR2 YENEEA. The CDR3 spans 13 residues. V gave up 6 bases and J gave up 2 bases, with 8 bases separating them. CDR3 residues: CASSMGPYNEQFF. The DNA for the CDR3 is TGTGCCAGCAGTATGGGCCCCTACAATGAGCAGTTCTTC.

This rearrangement joins TRBV12-3 or TRBV12-4 to TRBJ2-3; D may be TRBD2 (5 bases). Trimming took off 1 base at V and 5 bases at J, with 13 bases between the two ends. The CDR3 extends over 15 amino acids. DNA for the CDR3: TGTGCCAGCAGTTTAGGAGTACCCGGGGTAGATACGCAGTATTTT. Its translation: CASSLGVPGVDTQYF.

This clonotype was observed at least ten times. This chain links TRBV19 with TRBJ1-3; TRBD1 is a possible D gene (6 bases). V lost 6 bases and J 1 base, leaving 10 bases between the germline ends. Germline lookup yields CDR1 LNHDA and CDR2 SQIVND (reference sequence). The CDR3 is made up of 14 amino acids. The CDR3 nucleotides are TGTGCCAGTAGAGAACAGGGATCTGGAAACACCATATATTTT. Protein sequence: CASREQGSGNTIYF.

In its sample, this clonotype was seen many times. This rearrangement joins TRBV6-1 to TRBJ2-3; TRBD2 is a possible D gene (6 bases). The CDR3 sequence is 15 residues long. V lost 6 bases and J 2 bases, leaving 15 bases between the germline ends. Germline V gene sequence: CDR1 MNHNS, CDR2 SASEGT. CDR3 DNA: TGTGCCAGCAGGAATATGGGGGGACTCACAGATACGCAGTATTTT. Its translation is CASRNMGGLTDTQYF.